The next 29 T cell receptor beta chains were all read from a single sample in a study of early stage breast cancer tumors. Using immunoSEQ multiplex PCR, the repertoire was profiled, and TCRdb retains in-frame clones only, with some absent. This table holds around 78,000 clones, around 80% found once. Source material: blood. The receptors shown here come from a person between 60 and 69 years old with breast cancer.

This clone was picked up a small number of times. The V and J genes are TRBV7-3 and TRBJ2-3; 8 bases fit TRBD2. Germline CDR1 SGHTA, CDR2 FQGTGA. The CDR3 contains 14 residues. Germline trimming cut 6 bases from V and 3 bases from J; bases unmatched to any gene: 5. The CDR3, as DNA: TGTGCCAGCAGTGTTAGCGGGGAGACAGATACGCAGTATTTT. Translated: CASSVSGETDTQYF. Combining the CDR3 with reference TRBV7-3 and TRBJ2-3 gives the whole variable domain GAGVSQTPSNKVTEKGKYVELRCDPISGHTALYWYRQSLGQGPEFLIYFQGTGAADDSGLPNDRFFAVRPEGSVSTLKIQRTERGDSAVYLCASSVSGETDTQYFGPGTRLTVL.

This clone was counted a few times. V gene TRBV5-1 combines with J gene TRBJ1-5; D not resolved. Looked up from germline, CDR1 is SGHRS and CDR2 is YFSETQ. The CDR3 runs to 14 residues. V was cut by 0 bases and J by 1 base, with 5 bases left in between. CDR3 in DNA: TGCGCCAGCAGCTTGGATGGGAGCAATCAGCCCCAGCATTTT. Its protein is CASSLDGSNQPQHF.

This rearrangement joins TRBV29-1 to TRBJ2-1; possibly TRBD2 for D (6 bases). The CDR3 contains 14 residues. V lost 3 bases and J lost 3, with 12 bases in between. The germline CDR1 and CDR2 sequences are SQVTM and ANQGSEA. CDR3 residues: CSVEVAGRYNEQFF. The CDR3, as DNA: TGCAGCGTTGAGGTGGCGGGGCGCTACAATGAGCAGTTCTTC.

V gene TRBV7-3 combines with J gene TRBJ2-4; 9 bases fit TRBD1. Per germline, CDR1 SGHTA and CDR2 FQGTGA. V lost 5 bases to trimming and J lost 5 bases; unmatched junction nucleotides: 7. CDR3 length equals 15 residues. In nucleotides, the CDR3 is TGTGCCAGCAGCGAATCGAGACAGGGGGAAAACATTCAGTACTTC. Its protein product is CASSESRQGENIQYF.

This clone has more than one count but fewer than ten. The chain couples TRBV11-2 to TRBJ2-1, with D unclear. CDR3 size: 13 residues. Germline V gene data show CDR1 as SGHAT and CDR2 as FQNNGV. Trimming removed 8 bases at V and 3 bases at J, with 11 bases between. In DNA, the CDR3 is TGTGCCAGCCTCCCGTCTCACTACAATGAGCAGTTCTTC. Its translation: CASLPSHYNEQFF. Full variable domain (outside the CDR3, taken from reference TRBV11-2 and TRBJ2-1): EAGVAQSPRYKIIEKRQSVAFWCNPISGHATLYWYQQILGQGPKLLIQFQNNGVVDDSQLPKDRFSAERLKGVDSTLKIQPAKLEDSAVYLCASLPSHYNEQFFGPGTRLTVL.

The V call is TRBV6-1, the J call TRBJ1-5; D not certain. Looked up from germline, CDR1 is MNHNS and CDR2 is SASEGT. Trimming removed 4 bases from V and 3 bases from J, with 7 bases in between. The CDR3 contains 13 residues. The CDR3 here is CASSGQINQPQHF. CDR3 DNA: TGTGCCAGCAGTGGACAAATCAATCAGCCCCAGCATTTT.

V and J are TRBV18 and TRBJ1-6; 8 bases are shared with TRBD1. Germline-derived CDR1 and CDR2 are KGHSH and LQKENI. V dropped 4 bases and J dropped 4; count of bases not matched to a gene: 3. This CDR3 is 15 amino acids long. In nucleotides, the CDR3 is TGTGCCAGCTCACAACAGGGGGGGTATAATTCACCCCTCCACTTT. This translates into CASSQQGGYNSPLHF.

J is TRBJ2-4 and V is TRBV28; weak D call: TRBD1 (6 bases). Germline V CDR1 and CDR2: MDHEN, SYDVKM. The CDR3 runs 15 residues. The V gene lost 6 bases and the J gene lost 1 base, with 13 bases spanning the gap. The CDR3 DNA sequence: TGTGCCAGCAGAACTGGGGGCATCGCCAAAAACATTCAGTACTTC. The encoded protein is CASRTGGIAKNIQYF.

This chain links TRBV19 with TRBJ1-1; no clear D gene. The CDR3 is 14 residues long. Germline assignment: CDR1 LNHDA and CDR2 SQIVND (reference sequence). Between the trimmed V and J ends, which lost 5 bases and 0 bases, there was a span of 10 bases. The CDR3 spells CASSADVMNTEAFF. CDR3 in DNA: TGTGCCAGTAGTGCGGACGTCATGAACACTGAAGCTTTCTTT.

The chain has TRBV6-4 and TRBJ2-3; TRBD1 might be the D (5 bases). V lost 5 bases and J lost 2, with 8 bases in between. In germline, CDR1 is MRHNA, CDR2 SNTAGT. This CDR3 contains 13 residues. CDR3 loop: CASSQQDTDTQYF. In DNA, the CDR3 is TGTGCCAGCAGTCAACAGGACACAGATACGCAGTATTTT.

The chain recombines TRBV7-8 with TRBJ2-7; the D gene is possibly TRBD2 (7 bases). The CDR3 spans 18 residues. Deletions cut 2 bases from V and 6 bases from J, with 26 bases between. Germline V gives CDR1 SGHVS, CDR2 FQNEAQ. CDR3 in amino acids: CASSLLGAGGGAGGEQYF. The CDR3 DNA reads TGTGCCAGCAGCTTACTAGGGGCTGGTGGGGGGGCTGGCGGCGAGCAGTACTTC.

This clone was picked up one time. The chain employs TRBV28 and TRBJ2-7; 9 bases map to TRBD2. CDR1 is MDHEN, CDR2 SYDVKM, per germline. Trimming removed 4 bases from V and 4 bases from J; junction bases left unmatched: 5. The CDR3 is 14 amino acids. The CDR3 reads CASSSGLALYEQYF. The DNA for the CDR3 is TGTGCCAGCAGTTCTGGACTAGCGCTTTACGAGCAGTACTTC.

The chain couples TRBV28 to TRBJ1-4, with TRBD1 as a possible D gene (6 bases). CDR1 is MDHEN, CDR2 SYDVKM, per germline. This CDR3 comprises 14 residues. V dropped 5 bases and J dropped 5 bases, with 12 bases sitting between them. The CDR3 is CASSVRDINEKLFF. DNA for the CDR3: TGTGCCAGCAGTGTCCGGGACATCAATGAAAAACTGTTTTTT. The complete variable domain, with remaining parts taken from reference TRBV28 and TRBJ1-4, reads DVKVTQSSRYLVKRTGEKVFLECVQDMDHENMFWYRQDPGLGLRLIYFSYDVKMKEKGDIPEGYSVSREKKERFSLILESASTNQTSMYLCASSVRDINEKLFFGSGTQLSVL.

The chain joins TRBV9 to TRBJ1-4; unclear D gene. Trimming took off 1 base at V and 5 bases at J, with 12 bases between the two ends. The CDR3 spans 15 residues. Germline V gives CDR1 SGDLS, CDR2 YYNGEE. The CDR3 reads CASSVRRDPNEKLFF. The CDR3, as DNA: TGTGCCAGCAGCGTAAGACGGGATCCCAATGAAAAACTGTTTTTT.

The J gene is TRBJ2-7, the V gene TRBV5-7; D not certain. TRBV5-7 is classed as an ORF, of uncertain function. With 0 bases removed from V and 3 bases from J, the gap between germline ends came to 13 bases. The CDR3 has 15 amino acids. CDR3: CASSLGAVGDYEQYF. For the CDR3, the DNA is TGTGCCAGCAGCTTGGGGGCAGTAGGCGACTACGAGCAGTACTTC.

The chain employs TRBV7-6 and TRBJ2-2; TRBD1 agrees at 10 bases. Germline assignment: CDR1 SGHVS and CDR2 FNYEAQ. V shed 5 bases and J 5 bases; nucleotides not matched to a gene: 5. The CDR3 contains 15 residues. The CDR3 nucleotides read TGTGCCAGCAGCCGGGACAGGGGATTTACCGGGGAGCTGTTTTTT. Amino acid sequence: CASSRDRGFTGELFF.

CDR3 in amino acids: CASSPRADATNEKLFF. In DNA form, the CDR3 reads TGTGCCAGCTCACCAAGGGCGGATGCAACTAATGAAAAACTGTTTTTT. This chain connects TRBV18 to TRBJ1-4; D gene ambiguous. Trimming took off 2 bases at V and 0 bases at J, with 10 bases between the two ends. The germline V gene has CDR1 KGHSH and CDR2 LQKENI. This CDR3 has 16 amino acids.

The rearrangement uses TRBV6-1 and TRBJ2-7, with 8 bases matching TRBD1. The V segment lost 3 bases and the J segment 5 bases; nucleotides outside the gene matches: 12. The CDR3 is 16 amino acids. CDR1 MNHNS and CDR2 SASEGT come from the germline V gene. CDR3 region: CASSDYLQGGGDEQYF. Written as DNA, the CDR3 is TGTGCCAGCAGTGACTACCTACAGGGGGGCGGGGACGAGCAGTACTTC.

The rearrangement uses TRBV6-4 and TRBJ2-1; 9 nucleotides line up with TRBD2. The germline V gene has CDR1 MRHNA and CDR2 SNTAGT. This CDR3 spans 15 amino acids. Trimming took 2 bases from V and 7 from J; bases not matched to a gene: 6. CDR3 sequence: CASSDNGGGGNEQFF. CDR3 bases: TGTGCCAGCAGTGACAATGGCGGGGGGGGGAATGAGCAGTTCTTC.

This clone was seen a handful of times. This sequence joins TRBV10-1 and TRBJ2-7; 8 bases fit TRBD2. After removal of 11 bases from V and 7 bases from J, the junction contained 10 bases not matched to a gene. The germline V gene has CDR1 WNHNN and CDR2 SYGVQD (reference sequence). The CDR3 covers 12 residues. CDR3 residues: CASRLASREQYF. The CDR3 DNA follows: TGCGCCTCTAGACTAGCGTCCAGGGAGCAGTACTTC.

The V call is TRBV28, the J call TRBJ2-2, with 9 bases lining up with TRBD1. Germline V gene sequence: CDR1 MDHEN, CDR2 SYDVKM. After removal of 7 bases from V and 7 bases from J, the junction contained 7 bases not matched to a gene. The CDR3 runs to 14 residues. The CDR3 reads CASKRDRENGELFF. The CDR3 DNA follows: TGTGCCAGCAAACGGGACAGGGAAAACGGGGAGCTGTTTTTT.

This clone was counted once. The chain employs TRBV9 and TRBJ2-3; no reliable D call. The CDR3 runs to 15 residues. Germline CDR1 and CDR2: SGDLS and YYNGEE. V lost 4 bases and J lost 0, with 12 bases in between. CDR3 sequence (DNA): TGTGCCAGCAGCCCTCGAGGACCTAGCACAGATACGCAGTATTTT. Translation: CASSPRGPSTDTQYF.

The rearrangement uses TRBV7-9 and TRBJ2-1, with 11 bases fitting TRBD2. Per germline, CDR1 SEHNR and CDR2 FQNEAQ (reference sequence). V trimming: 1 base; J trimming: 9 bases; junction bases outside the gene matches: 8. The CDR3 runs to 16 residues. CDR3 in DNA: TGTGCCAGCAGCTTAGGTAGTGGGACTAGCGGAAGTGAGCAGTTCTTC. Translated, it gives CASSLGSGTSGSEQFF.

The CDR3 sequence: CASSQEVREETQYF. The CDR3 nucleotides read TGTGCCAGCAGCCAAGAGGTGCGGGAAGAGACCCAGTACTTC. V gene TRBV14 combines with J gene TRBJ2-5; D possibly corresponds to TRBD2 (5 bases). The CDR3 covers 14 residues. Germline V CDR1 and CDR2: SGHDN, FVKESK. V gave up 0 bases and J gave up 3 bases, with 8 bases separating them.

The genes are TRBV29-1 and TRBJ1-1; D ambiguous. The germline V gene encodes CDR1 SQVTM and CDR2 ANQGSEA. Trimming shortened V by 4 bases and J by 0 bases, and 12 bases separated the two germline ends. This CDR3 has 14 residues. Written as DNA, the CDR3 is TGCAGCGTTGGGGCAGGCTCTATGAACACTGAAGCTTTCTTT. Encoded protein: CSVGAGSMNTEAFF.

The chain is built from TRBV14 and TRBJ2-3, with D unclear. Per germline, CDR1 SGHDN and CDR2 FVKESK. Trimming removed 0 bases at V and 13 bases at J, with 20 bases between. This CDR3 region has 15 residues. The CDR3 is CASSQDLTRQSSKYF. For the CDR3, the DNA is TGTGCCAGCAGCCAAGATCTGACGAGACAATCAAGCAAGTATTTT.

This clone was seen only a few times. The rearrangement links TRBV10-3 to TRBJ2-2; possibly TRBD1 or TRBD2 for D (5 bases each). The CDR3 length is 13 residues. V was cut by 10 bases and J by 4 bases, with 13 bases left in between. Looked up from germline, CDR1 is ENHRY and CDR2 is SYGVKD. The CDR3 DNA sequence: TGTGCCAACGGAGACGGGGCCACCGGGGAGCTGTTTTTT. Translated: CANGDGATGELFF.

The chain couples TRBV18 to TRBJ1-5, with D unclear. Germline V gene data show CDR1 as KGHSH and CDR2 as LQKENI. The CDR3 spans 13 residues. Trimming took off 2 bases at V and 4 bases at J, with 6 bases between the two ends. The CDR3 bases are TGTGCCAGCTCACCAGATAAAAATCAGCCCCAGCATTTT. This encodes CASSPDKNQPQHF.

In its sample, this clone was seen once. The chain recombines TRBV4-3 with TRBJ2-1; 13 nucleotides agree with TRBD2. V shed 3 bases and J 4 bases; nucleotides not matched to a gene: 0. The CDR3 covers 15 residues. Germline V gene lookup returns CDR1 LGHNA and CDR2 YSLEER. The CDR3: CASSQGLAGYNEQFF. CDR3 sequence (DNA): TGCGCCAGCAGCCAGGGACTAGCGGGATACAATGAGCAGTTCTTC.